These T cell receptor beta chains were read from a single sample in a study of T cell clonotyping in hematopoietic cell transplantation. Sequencing used immunoSEQ multiplex PCR; TCRdb keeps in-frame clones, though not all of them. The data show roughly 14,000 clones, more than 75% seen once. The material was PBMCs, obtained 100 days after allogeneic stem cell transplant. These receptors were taken from a male patient between 45 and 59 years old who had an allogeneic stem cell transplant from an unrelated donor, so T cells may come from the graft donor. Some clones in this sample may be carry-over from other donors' samples. CDR3s include the opening cysteine and the closing phenylalanine or tryptophan. D genes are given only for firm matches. Clone size appears in some rows only: once, few, many, or a class for an expanded clone.

clone_size d_call j_call v_call cdr3_aa cdr3_nt
large TRBD1 TRBJ1-2 TRBV27 CASSSTTGVGGYTF TGTGCCAGCAGTTCGACGACAGGGGTTGGTGGCTACACCTTC
- - TRBJ1-4 TRBV5-1 CASSLGGGSSGNEKLFF TGCGCCAGCAGCTTGGGGGGGGGATCCTCCGGTAATGAAAAACTGTTTTTT
- TRBD2 TRBJ2-3 TRBV19 CASSSSGTSADTQYF TGTGCCAGTAGTTCATCCGGGACTAGCGCAGATACGCAGTATTTT
- TRBD1 TRBJ1-5 TRBV7-2 CASSRTGTGGRQPQHF TGTGCCAGCAGCCGGACCGGGACAGGGGGCCGCCAGCCCCAGCATTTT
- TRBD1 TRBJ2-6 TRBV4-3 CASSRDRGSISWANVLTF TGCGCCAGCAGCCGAGACAGGGGAAGTATAAGCTGGGCCAACGTCCTGACTTTC
- TRBD1 TRBJ2-5 TRBV5-1 CASSSSGTAGQETQYF TGCGCCAGCAGCTCTTCCGGGACAGCCGGACAAGAGACCCAGTACTTC
few - TRBJ1-1 TRBV27 CASSLGVLNTEAFF TGTGCCAGCAGTTTAGGAGTGCTGAACACTGAAGCTTTCTTT
- TRBD1 TRBJ2-2 TRBV19 CASSVDRGSYTGELFF TGTGCCAGTAGTGTGGACAGGGGGAGTTACACCGGGGAGCTGTTTTTT
- - TRBJ1-1 TRBV11-2 CASSSTSGVMNTEAFF TGTGCCAGCAGTTCCACAAGCGGGGTGATGAACACTGAAGCTTTCTTT
- - TRBJ2-1 TRBV14 CASSQVPGRAGRGDPSSYNEQFF TGTGCCAGCAGCCAAGTCCCCGGGCGGGCGGGCAGGGGGGACCCAAGCTCCTACAATGAGCAGTTCTTC
- - TRBJ2-7 TRBV11-2 CASSLDEHRGSYEQYF TGTGCCAGCAGCTTAGATGAGCATCGGGGCTCCTACGAGCAGTACTTC
- - TRBJ1-5 TRBV7-7 CASSLDSNQPQHF TGTGCTAGCAGCTTAGATAGCAATCAGCCCCAGCATTTT
- - TRBJ1-2 TRBV30 CAWSVGFGYTF TGTGCCTGGAGTGTTGGGTTTGGCTACACCTTC
- - TRBJ1-1 TRBV18 CASSYNRDTEAFF TGTGCCAGCTCATACAACAGGGACACTGAAGCTTTCTTT
- TRBD2 TRBJ2-7 TRBV6-5 CASSPIGGEQYF TGTGCCAGCAGCCCAATCGGGGGGGAGCAGTACTTC
- - TRBJ1-2 TRBV7-9 CASSYRGGEDGYTF TGTGCCAGCAGCTACCGTGGGGGCGAGGATGGCTACACCTTC
- - TRBJ1-1 TRBV20-1 CSALDGLEAFF TGCAGTGCTTTGGACGGTTTGGAAGCTTTCTTT
- - TRBJ2-7 TRBV6-5 CASSLSLDISGEQYF TGTGCCAGCAGTTTGTCTCTTGACATCTCGGGAGAGCAGTACTTC
- TRBD1 TRBJ1-2 TRBV7-2 CASSLRDRGWDGYTF TGTGCCAGCAGCTTGAGGGACAGGGGTTGGGACGGCTACACCTTC
- - TRBJ1-1 TRBV5-1 CASSSVDWNTEAFF TGCGCCAGCAGCTCGGTGGACTGGAACACTGAAGCTTTCTTT
- TRBD2 TRBJ2-1 TRBV5-8 CASRPRLAGYNEQFF TGTGCCAGCAGACCCCGACTAGCGGGATACAATGAGCAGTTCTTC
once - TRBJ1-4 TRBV6-1 CASSEIQTTNEKLFF TGTGCCAGCAGTGAAATCCAGACAACTAATGAAAAACTGTTTTTT
- - TRBJ2-7 TRBV7-3 CASSFGGGYEQYF TGTGCCAGCAGCTTCGGGGGAGGCTACGAGCAGTACTTC
- TRBD1 TRBJ2-1 TRBV14 CASSQRTGYNEQFF TGTGCCAGCAGCCAACGGACAGGGTACAATGAGCAGTTCTTC
- - TRBJ1-2 TRBV18 CASSPFTTGNEGYTF TGTGCCAGCTCACCCTTTACTACAGGGAATGAGGGCTACACCTTC
- TRBD2 TRBJ2-1 TRBV19 CASGGGSSYNEQFF TGTGCCAGCGGGGGGGGGAGCTCCTACAATGAGCAGTTCTTC
- - TRBJ1-5 TRBV5-1 CASSLEPGSNQPQHF TGCGCCAGCAGCTTGGAACCAGGTAGCAATCAGCCCCAGCATTTT
once - TRBJ2-2 TRBV19 CASSLPAYTGELFF TGTGCCAGTAGTCTTCCGGCTTATACCGGGGAGCTGTTTTTT
once TRBD2 TRBJ2-2 TRBV4-1 CASSLQGNSGTGELFF TGCGCCAGCAGCCTCCAAGGGAATAGCGGGACCGGGGAGCTGTTTTTT
once - TRBJ2-1 TRBV6-1 CASSEATGYHNEQFF TGTGCCAGCAGTGAAGCGACGGGCTATCACAATGAGCAGTTCTTC
- - TRBJ2-5 TRBV20-1 CSASETQYF TGCAGTGCTAGCGAGACCCAGTACTTC
- - TRBJ2-7 TRBV27 CAIRRAYEQYF TGTGCCATCAGGCGGGCCTACGAGCAGTACTTC
few TRBD1 TRBJ1-5 TRBV6-1 CASSGQGTWQPQHF TGTGCCAGCAGCGGACAGGGAACATGGCAGCCCCAGCATTTT
once - TRBJ1-1 TRBV6-1 CASSRWGGDTEAFF TGTGCCAGCAGCCGGTGGGGGGGAGACACTGAAGCTTTCTTT
- - TRBJ1-2 TRBV30 CAWKAGRDYGYTF TGTGCCTGGAAGGCTGGCAGGGACTATGGCTACACCTTC
- TRBD2 TRBJ2-1 TRBV4-3 CASSQDAGGYYNEQFF TGCGCCAGCAGCCAAGATGCGGGAGGATACTACAATGAGCAGTTCTTC
once - TRBJ1-5 TRBV30 CAWDDRGYQPQHF TGTGCCTGGGATGACAGAGGCTATCAGCCCCAGCATTTT
few - TRBJ1-1 TRBV19 CASSIGTVPVAFF TGTGCCAGTAGTATAGGGACTGTTCCGGTAGCTTTCTTT
- TRBD1 TRBJ1-6 TRBV4-3 CASSQDYGTGDNSPLHF TGCGCCAGCAGCCAAGATTATGGGACAGGGGATAATTCACCCCTCCACTTT
- - TRBJ1-1 TRBV4-1 CASSQEEGRMNTEAFF TGCGCCAGCAGCCAAGAGGAGGGAAGGATGAACACTGAAGCTTTCTTT
- - TRBJ1-5 TRBV6-5 CATRSSFGNQPQHF TGTGCCACCCGCTCCTCGTTCGGCAATCAGCCCCAGCATTTT
- TRBD1 TRBJ2-7 TRBV7-2 CASSLGQAYSYEQYF TGTGCCAGCAGCTTGGGACAGGCTTACTCCTACGAGCAGTACTTC